The 32 T cell receptor beta chains below were found in one sample sequenced in a study of T-cell memory formation after mild COVID-19. TCRdb fed the 5' RACE reads into MiXCR, producing one record per CDR3 protein. The profile shows roughly 550,000 distinct CDR3 sequences, just over 20% of them singletons. The sequenced sample consisted of PBMCs or a T cell subset sorted from them (not recorded which). The receptors here all came from an adult woman who had mild COVID-19 (a few samples of this study predate the infection). Cell type and time point are not known.

In this sample, this clonotype turned up a few times. The chain is built from TRBV7-2 and TRBJ2-7; tentatively, D is TRBD1 or TRBD2 (5 bases each). V was cut by 5 bases and J by 8 bases, with 16 bases left in between. Germline lookup yields CDR1 SGHTA and CDR2 FQGNSA. The CDR3 has 13 amino acids. CDR3 in amino acids: CASSEGLGDQQYF. In DNA, the CDR3 is TGTGCCAGCAGCGAGGGATTAGGGGACCAGCAGTACTTC.

The chain is built from TRBV29-1 and TRBJ2-5; 8 nucleotides agree with TRBD2. Looked up from germline, CDR1 is SQVTM and CDR2 is ANQGSEA. The CDR3 runs to 16 residues. Trimming at V came to 3 bases and at J to 5 bases, leaving 14 bases not matched to a gene. This chain's CDR3 is CSVEITGTRVSETQYF. The CDR3, as DNA: TGCAGCGTTGAGATCACCGGGACTAGGGTTTCGGAGACCCAGTACTTC.

In this sample, this clonotype turned up a few times. The chain links TRBV14 to TRBJ2-1, with 8 bases identical to TRBD1. The length of the CDR3 is 15 residues. The junction had 5 bases not matched to a gene; V was cut back by 3 bases and J by 4 bases. Germline V lookup: CDR1 SGHDN, CDR2 FVKESK. The CDR3 DNA follows: TGTGCCAGCAGCCAGGTGGACAGGGTTTACAATGAGCAGTTCTTC. Translating it yields CASSQVDRVYNEQFF.

V and J are TRBV11-2 and TRBJ2-3; 8 nucleotides agree with TRBD1. The CDR3 runs 18 residues. V dropped 1 base and J dropped 0; count of bases not matched to a gene: 9. Germline V gene lookup returns CDR1 SGHAT and CDR2 FQNNGV. This CDR3 reads CASSLGPPGGLSTDTQYF. The DNA for the CDR3 is TGTGCCAGCAGCTTAGGCCCTCCAGGGGGCCTCAGCACAGATACGCAGTATTTT.

This clonotype was seen only a few times. V usage is TRBV25-1 and J usage is TRBJ2-1; TRBD1 aligns across 9 bases. The CDR3 has 17 amino acids. The germline gives CDR1 MGHDK, CDR2 SYGVNS. J gave up 6 bases and V 0 bases, and 9 bases lay outside the gene matches. DNA of the CDR3: TGTGCCAGCAGTGAATATTCGGGGACAGGGTATGTCAATGAGCAGTTCTTC. This sequence encodes CASSEYSGTGYVNEQFF.

This clonotype was counted ten times or more. The chain joins TRBV18 to TRBJ2-7, with 8 bases that match TRBD1. The CDR3 has 17 amino acids. After removal of 2 bases from V and 1 base from J, the junction contained 10 bases not matched to a gene. The germline CDR1 and CDR2 sequences are KGHSH and LQKENI. The CDR3 bases are TGTGCCAGCTCACCAAAATTGCTAACAGGGGGGTCCTACGAGCAGTACTTC. Its protein is CASSPKLLTGGSYEQYF.

The sample holds many counts of this clonotype. V and J are TRBV3-1 and TRBJ2-3, with unresolved D. The V end lost 5 bases, the J end lost 6 bases, and 12 bases lay between the germline ends. The CDR3 extends over 13 amino acids. Germline assignment: CDR1 LGHDT and CDR2 YNNKEL (reference sequence). This chain's CDR3 is CASSTPLGDTQYF. CDR3 nucleotides: TGTGCCAGCAGCACCCCCCTGGGGGATACGCAGTATTTT.

The rearrangement uses TRBV14 and TRBJ2-7, with TRBD1 matching 7 bases. Germline trimming cut 3 bases from V and 0 bases from J; bases unmatched to any gene: 5. Germline V gives CDR1 SGHDN, CDR2 FVKESK. There are 15 residues in the CDR3. CDR3 in DNA: TGTGCCAGCAGCCATCGGACAGGTGACTCCTACGAGCAGTACTTC. As protein: CASSHRTGDSYEQYF.

The chain recombines TRBV29-1 with TRBJ2-5; TRBD1 matches at 9 bases. The V gene's germline CDR1 is SQVTM and CDR2 ANQGSEA. Trimming cost V 6 bases and J 5 bases; bases outside gene matches: 10. The CDR3 sequence is 14 residues long. The CDR3 spells CSVLNRGRPETQYF. In DNA, the CDR3 is TGCAGCGTCCTTAACAGGGGGCGCCCTGAGACCCAGTACTTC. The whole variable domain, remainder taken from reference TRBV29-1 and TRBJ2-5, is SAVISQKPSRDICQRGTSLTIQCQVDSQVTMMFWYRQQPGQSLTLIATANQGSEATYESGFVIDKFPISRPNLTFSTLTVSNMSPEDSSIYLCSVLNRGRPETQYFGPGTRLLVL.

This clonotype was seen a few times. J is TRBJ2-7 and V is TRBV6-5; D assignment may be TRBD1 or TRBD2 (5 bases each). V lost 2 bases, J lost 1 base, and 9 bases lay in between. The CDR3 has 14 amino acids. CDR1 MNHEY and CDR2 SVGAGI come from the germline V gene. CDR3 sequence (DNA): TGTGCCAGCAGTTACATGGGACCATCCTACGAGCAGTACTTC. As protein: CASSYMGPSYEQYF.

This clonotype was observed a handful of times. The chain recombines TRBV7-9 with TRBJ1-4, with 7 positions matching TRBD1. This CDR3 comprises 15 residues. Looked up from germline, CDR1 is SEHNR and CDR2 is FQNEAQ (reference sequence). J gave up 4 bases and V 6 bases, and 8 bases lay outside the gene matches. This CDR3 is CASRGRDRLNEKLFF. As DNA, the CDR3 is TGTGCCAGCAGGGGACGGGACAGACTTAATGAAAAACTGTTTTTT.

This clonotype was seen a few times. V usage is TRBV6-5 and J usage is TRBJ2-7, with 8 bases aligning to TRBD1. The CDR3 sequence is 15 residues long. V trimming: 5 bases; J trimming: 2 bases; junction bases outside the gene matches: 8. CDR1 is MNHEY and CDR2 is SVGAGI in the germline V gene. The DNA of the CDR3 is TGTGCCAGCAGTCCAGACAGGGGATCCACCTACGAGCAGTACTTC. It is translated as CASSPDRGSTYEQYF.

V usage is TRBV15 and J usage is TRBJ2-2; D gene unclear. Trimming left V 3 bases short and J 5 bases short, with 7 bases between. Germline CDR1 and CDR2: LNHNV and YYDKDF (reference sequence). The CDR3 spans 13 residues. In DNA, the CDR3 is TGTGCCACCAGCAGGGATAAGACCGGGGAGCTGTTTTTT. It yields the protein CATSRDKTGELFF.

The chain recombines TRBV11-2 with TRBJ2-1; D is undetermined. Trimming removed 3 bases at V and 2 bases at J, with 11 bases between. Germline V gene lookup returns CDR1 SGHAT and CDR2 FQNNGV. The CDR3 runs 15 residues. The CDR3, as DNA: TGTGCCAGCAGCTTTCGGCGCCGACCCTACAATGAGCAGTTCTTC. Translating gives CASSFRRRPYNEQFF.

This chain uses TRBV20-1 with TRBJ2-7; maybe TRBD1 (6 bases). This CDR3 has 15 amino acids. Trimming took off 0 bases at V and 3 bases at J, with 15 bases between the two ends. Germline lookup yields CDR1 DFQATT and CDR2 SNEGSKA (reference sequence). CDR3: CSARDPPGASYEQYF. DNA of the CDR3: TGCAGTGCTAGAGATCCACCAGGGGCAAGCTACGAGCAGTACTTC.

The CDR3 is CATSRDKGEYEQYF. In nucleotides, the CDR3 is TGTGCCACCAGCAGAGACAAGGGGGAATACGAGCAGTACTTC. The rearrangement joins TRBV15 to TRBJ2-7; D perhaps matches TRBD1 (6 bases). The CDR3 consists of 14 residues. Trimming shortened V by 0 bases and J by 4 bases, and 10 bases separated the two germline ends. Germline V gene lookup returns CDR1 LNHNV and CDR2 YYDKDF (reference sequence).

This clonotype was found a few times. CDR3 sequence (DNA): TGCGCCAGCAGCCAAGATCGACAGGGGGCGCTGAATGAGCAGTTCTTC. It encodes CASSQDRQGALNEQFF. The genes are TRBV4-1 and TRBJ2-1, with 10 bases aligning to TRBD1. The germline CDR1 and CDR2 sequences are MGHRA and YSYEKL. J was trimmed by 7 bases and V by 0 bases; bases with no gene match: 6. The CDR3 is 16 amino acids.

There are a few counts of this clonotype. The chain is built from TRBV4-2 and TRBJ2-5; unclear D gene. From germline, CDR1 is LGHNA and CDR2 YNFKEQ. V gave up 3 bases and J gave up 0 bases, with 8 bases separating them. The CDR3 contains 14 residues. The CDR3 region is CASSHGPNQETQYF. DNA of the CDR3: TGTGCCAGCAGCCACGGACCCAACCAAGAGACCCAGTACTTC.

This clonotype was seen only a few times. The rearrangement links TRBV12-3 or TRBV12-4 to TRBJ1-2; a weak D match, TRBD1 (6 bases). V was clipped by 2 bases and J by 0 bases, with 7 bases between them. The CDR3 has 14 residues. In nucleotides, the CDR3 is TGTGCCAGCAGTTTATGGACAGCTAACTATGGCTACACCTTC. It yields the protein CASSLWTANYGYTF.

This clonotype was recorded at least ten times. CDR3 in DNA: TGCGCCAGCAGGATGGGGATATTTGACACTGAAGCTTTCTTT. This gives the protein CASRMGIFDTEAFF. J is TRBJ1-1 and V is TRBV5-1; D not resolved. The CDR3 is 14 residues long. Trimming removed 5 bases at V and 3 bases at J, with 14 bases between. Germline V gene data show CDR1 as SGHRS and CDR2 as YFSETQ. Full variable domain (remainder filled in from reference TRBV5-1 and TRBJ1-1): KAGVTQTPRYLIKTRGQQVTLSCSPISGHRSVSWYQQTPGQGLQFLFEYFSETQRNKGNFPGRFSGRQFSNSRSEMNVSTLELGDSALYLCASRMGIFDTEAFFGQGTRLTVV.

This clonotype was seen a few times. This chain links TRBV5-1 with TRBJ2-7, with D possibly matching TRBD2 (5 bases). The CDR3 contains 14 residues. Germline loops: CDR1 SGHRS, CDR2 YFSETQ. Trimming shortened V by 4 bases and J by 3 bases, and 14 bases separated the two germline ends. CDR3 loop: CASSPGEGIYEQYF. Written as DNA, the CDR3 is TGCGCCAGCAGCCCCGGAGAGGGTATCTACGAGCAGTACTTC.

This clonotype was seen a handful of times. The CDR3 nucleotides are TGCGCCAGCAGTATAGACAGGGAGGGTTGCGAGCAGTACTTC. It yields the protein CASSIDREGCEQYF. The chain recombines TRBV23-1 with TRBJ2-7, with D perhaps given as TRBD1 or TRBD2 (7 bases each). TRBV23-1 is reported as an ORF; its role is uncertain. Trimming took off 5 bases at V and 6 bases at J, with 17 bases between the two ends. The length of the CDR3 is 14 residues.

This chain joins TRBV11-3 and TRBJ1-1, with TRBD1 matching over 7 bases. The J segment lost 5 bases and the V segment lost 5 bases, leaving 20 bases of the junction unmatched. CDR1 is SGHNT and CDR2 is YENEEA in the germline V gene. The CDR3 loop spans 18 amino acids. The CDR3 coding sequence is TGTGCCAGCAGCCAAGGGGACCCTTACCGACAGGGTGGGACTGAAGCTTTCTTT. It encodes CASSQGDPYRQGGTEAFF.

This chain uses TRBV5-1 with TRBJ1-1, with D unresolved. The CDR3 sequence is 12 residues long. The germline gives CDR1 SGHRS, CDR2 YFSETQ. Trimming cost V 3 bases and J 5 bases, with 8 bases left between them. The DNA of the CDR3 is TGCGCCAGCAGCTATGTAGGTACTGAAGCTTTCTTT. Residues: CASSYVGTEAFF.

The CDR3 DNA reads as TGCGCCAGCGCTCTTAATTCCTGGGACAGCGCTAACTATGGCTACACCTTC. Its protein product is CASALNSWDSANYGYTF. The chain joins TRBV4-1 to TRBJ1-2; 7 bases agree with TRBD1. With 8 bases clipped from V and 0 bases from J, the junction kept 15 bases outside the gene matches. The germline gives CDR1 MGHRA, CDR2 YSYEKL. The CDR3 extends over 17 amino acids.

This clonotype was seen a few times. The V call is TRBV5-4, the J call TRBJ2-7; D possibly corresponds to TRBD1 (5 bases). This CDR3 contains 15 residues. V was pared by 0 bases and J by 1 base, with 11 bases between. Germline values: CDR1 SGHNT, CDR2 YYREEE (reference sequence). CDR3 amino acids: CASSLDWGESYEQYF. The CDR3 DNA reads TGTGCCAGCAGCTTGGATTGGGGCGAGTCCTACGAGCAGTACTTC.

In this sample, this clonotype turned up a few times. This sequence joins TRBV6-1 and TRBJ2-1; D gene ambiguous. Deletions cut 6 bases from V and 10 bases from J, with 13 bases between. CDR3 length: 12 amino acids. Germline V gives CDR1 MNHNS, CDR2 SASEGT. The CDR3, as DNA: TGTGCCAGCAGCCCCTTAGTGGGGGAGCAGTTCTTC. Translated: CASSPLVGEQFF.

This clonotype was observed a handful of times. The J gene is TRBJ2-5, the V gene TRBV2, with D perhaps TRBD1 (6 bases). Trimming left V 8 bases short and J 5 bases short, with 12 bases between. Germline CDR1 reads SNHLY; CDR2 reads FYNNEI. The CDR3 is made up of 12 amino acids. CDR3 bases: TGTGCCAGCGCGATGGGGGCTGAGACCCAGTACTTC. Protein product: CASAMGAETQYF.

This chain uses TRBV7-2 with TRBJ1-2, with D possibly TRBD1 on 6 matching bases. The CDR3 has 16 residues. The V gene's germline CDR1 is SGHTA and CDR2 FQGNSA. V lost 3 bases, J lost 0 bases, and 14 bases lay in between. The CDR3 DNA reads TGTGCCAGCAGCTTGGACAGTGCCAGAGCTAACTATGGCTACACCTTC. This codes for CASSLDSARANYGYTF.

The rearrangement uses TRBV14 and TRBJ2-2; D unresolved. Germline CDR1 reads SGHDN; CDR2 reads FVKESK. The CDR3 is made up of 15 amino acids. V was trimmed by 3 bases and J by 2 bases, leaving 10 bases between them. CDR3 amino acids: CASSHTTDNTGELFF. The CDR3 nucleotides are TGTGCCAGCAGCCATACTACGGATAACACCGGGGAGCTGTTTTTT. Supplemented by reference TRBV14 and TRBJ2-2, the full variable domain reads EAGVTQFPSHSVIEKGQTVTLRCDPISGHDNLYWYRRVMGKEIKFLLHFVKESKQDESGMPNNRFLAERTGGTYSTLKVQPAELEDSGVYFCASSHTTDNTGELFFGEGSRLTVL.

This clonotype has more than one count but fewer than ten. V gene TRBV7-9 combines with J gene TRBJ2-1; TRBD2 matches 11 bases. J was trimmed by 5 bases and V by 0 bases; bases with no gene match: 15. CDR3 size: 20 residues. From germline, CDR1 is SEHNR and CDR2 FQNEAQ (reference sequence). The DNA for the CDR3 is TGTGCCAGCAGCTTAGCGGGGTGGAAGACTAGCGGGAATCTCAACAATGAGCAGTTCTTC. Translating it yields CASSLAGWKTSGNLNNEQFF.

Many counts were recorded for this clonotype. The chain combines TRBV5-4 with TRBJ2-2; TRBD1 aligns across 10 bases. The CDR3 runs to 16 residues. Unmatched junction bases numbered 3, after V lost 4 bases and J lost 0 bases. Germline CDR1 is SGHNT and CDR2 is YYREEE (reference sequence). CDR3 nucleotides: TGTGCCAGCAGCATAGGACAGGGGGCGAACACCGGGGAGCTGTTTTTT. Residues: CASSIGQGANTGELFF. Variable domain in full (rest from reference TRBV5-4 and TRBJ2-2): ETGVTQSPTHLIKTRGQQVTLRCSSQSGHNTVSWYQQALGQGPQFIFQYYREEENGRGNFPPRFSGLQFPNYSSELNVNALELDDSALYLCASSIGQGANTGELFFGEGSRLTVL.